Shown below are 20 T cell receptor beta chains from a single sample sequenced in a study of blood T cell repertoires in COVID-19. Profiled with immunoSEQ multiplex PCR; TCRdb holds only in-frame clones, not every one. The sample consists of 95,000 to 150,000 clones, around 77% of them appearing once. The sequenced sample consisted of peripheral blood. These TCRs come from a man between 60 and 75 years old with active or convalescent COVID-19.

Many counts were recorded for this clone. The genes are TRBV19 and TRBJ2-5, with 7 bases that match TRBD1. Germline CDR1 reads LNHDA; CDR2 reads SQIVND (reference sequence). V trimming: 5 bases; J trimming: 5 bases; junction bases outside the gene matches: 5. The CDR3 runs to 13 residues. In nucleotides, the CDR3 is TGTGCCAGTAGTCGCAGGGGGACGGAGACCCAGTACTTC. This translates into CASSRRGTETQYF.

This clone has just one count. The rearrangement uses TRBV5-1 and TRBJ2-7, with a weak D call TRBD2 (7 bases). The CDR3 loop spans 16 amino acids. Trimming took 4 bases from V and 0 from J, leaving 17 bases between them. Germline assignment: CDR1 SGHRS and CDR2 YFSETQ. The CDR3 loop reads CASSRGLAGSSYEQYF. The CDR3 region has the DNA TGCGCCAGCAGCAGGGGGTTAGCGGGTAGCTCCTACGAGCAGTACTTC.

There are a few counts of this clone. The chain carries TRBV11-2 and TRBJ1-4; a possible D gene is TRBD1 (6 bases). V shed 2 bases and J shed 3 bases, with 10 bases lying between them. Per the germline V gene, CDR1 is SGHAT and CDR2 is FQNNGV. The CDR3 runs 15 residues. CDR3: CASSLQQGANEKLFF. In nucleotides, the CDR3 is TGTGCCAGCAGCTTACAACAGGGAGCTAATGAAAAACTGTTTTTT.

This rearrangement joins TRBV18 to TRBJ2-2; 7 positions match TRBD2. V shed 3 bases and J 6 bases; nucleotides not matched to a gene: 10. This CDR3 is built from 16 residues. Germline V gene lookup returns CDR1 KGHSH and CDR2 LQKENI. The CDR3, as DNA: TGTGCCAGCTCACCTATGAGCGGGATATCGGCCGGGGAGCTGTTTTTT. Protein: CASSPMSGISAGELFF.

Notes on this clone: Germline is not matched at one junction end, which may reflect a read error. In DNA form, the CDR3 reads TGTGCCAGCACCTTAGACAGAACTGTCTCTGGAAACACCATATATTTT. This encodes CASTLDRTVSGNTIYF. This chain links TRBV7-8 with TRBJ1-3; tentatively, D is TRBD1 (5 bases). The germline gives CDR1 SGHVS, CDR2 FQNEAQ. The CDR3 is 16 amino acids. The variable domain in full, with the rest retrieved from reference TRBV7-8 and TRBJ1-3, is GAGVSQSPRYKVAKRGQDVALRCDPISGHVSLFWYQQALGQGPEFLTYFQNEAQLDKSGLPSDRFFAERPEGSVSTLKIQRTQQEDSAVYLCASTLDRTVSGNTIYFGEGSWLTVV.

The rearrangement uses TRBV6-5 and TRBJ2-3, with TRBD2 as a possible D gene (7 bases). From germline, CDR1 is MNHEY and CDR2 SVGAGI. V lost 6 bases, J lost 5 bases, and 15 bases lay in between. CDR3 size: 14 residues. The CDR3 sequence: CASREGGGEDTQYF. As DNA, the CDR3 is TGTGCCAGCAGAGAGGGGGGAGGGGAAGATACGCAGTATTTT.

The chain recombines TRBV2 with TRBJ2-5; 7 bases are shared with TRBD2. Per germline, CDR1 SNHLY and CDR2 FYNNEI. The CDR3 runs to 13 residues. J gave up 2 bases and V 8 bases, and 5 bases lay outside the gene matches. The CDR3 sequence: CASGGGRQETQYF. CDR3 in DNA: TGTGCCAGCGGGGGGGGTAGACAAGAGACCCAGTACTTC. The full variable domain, its missing parts supplied by reference TRBV2 and TRBJ2-5, is EPEVTQTPSHQVTQMGQEVILRCVPISNHLYFYWYRQILGQKVEFLVSFYNNEISEKSEIFDDQFSVERPDGSNFTLKIRSTKLEDSAMYFCASGGGRQETQYFGPGTRLLVL.

This chain joins TRBV27 and TRBJ2-4; TRBD1 is a possible D gene (6 bases). This CDR3 is 14 amino acids long. Trimming shortened V by 10 bases and J by 3 bases, and 16 bases separated the two germline ends. The germline CDR1 and CDR2 sequences are MNHEY and SMNVEV (reference sequence). CDR3 DNA: TGTGCCACTTCGACAGGAATTGGCAAAAACATTCAGTACTTC. This gives the protein CATSTGIGKNIQYF.

This chain connects TRBV12-3 or TRBV12-4 to TRBJ2-7; D call uncertain. The CDR3 has 12 residues. V was clipped by 4 bases and J by 2 bases, with 6 bases between them. DNA of the CDR3: TGTGCCAGCAGTTCCACAGCCTACGAGCAGTACTTC. Its protein product is CASSSTAYEQYF.

The chain has TRBV10-3 and TRBJ2-5, with 7 bases identical to TRBD2. Germline V CDR1 and CDR2: ENHRY, SYGVKD. V trimming: 5 bases; J trimming: 0 bases; junction bases outside the gene matches: 12. This CDR3 has 17 amino acids. The CDR3 DNA sequence: TGTGCCATCAGTAGCCACGTCCCTAGCGGTTACCAAGAGACCCAGTACTTC. This encodes CAISSHVPSGYQETQYF.

The chain combines TRBV6-5 with TRBJ2-7; tentative D call: TRBD2 (7 bases). The CDR3 spans 12 residues. CDR1 is MNHEY and CDR2 is SVGAGI in the germline V gene. V lost 8 bases to trimming and J lost 2 bases, with 10 bases between them. CDR3 in DNA: TGTGCCAGCGCCGGGGGGCCCTACGAGCAGTACTTC. As protein: CASAGGPYEQYF.

This clone was recorded once. The gene calls are TRBV4-1 and TRBJ2-7, with a possible D match to TRBD1 (5 bases). CDR1 MGHRA and CDR2 YSYEKL come from the germline V gene. CDR3 length: 18 residues. V was pared by 4 bases and J by 4 bases, with 26 bases between. In DNA form, the CDR3 reads TGCGCCAGCAGCCCATTTAACTTCCCGGGCAGTCAGGGATACGAGCAGTACTTC. Protein sequence: CASSPFNFPGSQGYEQYF.

The chain employs TRBV14 and TRBJ2-2, with TRBD2 as a possible D gene (6 bases). The germline V gene encodes CDR1 SGHDN and CDR2 FVKESK. Trimming shortened V by 4 bases and J by 0 bases, and 12 bases separated the two germline ends. The CDR3 contains 16 residues. CDR3 region: CASSLTRLANTGELFF. The CDR3 bases are TGTGCCAGCAGCCTAACCCGACTAGCGAACACCGGGGAGCTGTTTTTT.

CDR3 amino acids: CASSSGRDRESRGQPQHF. For the CDR3, the DNA is TGTGCCAGCAGCTCCGGCCGGGACAGGGAATCTAGAGGTCAGCCCCAGCATTTT. The chain joins TRBV5-6 to TRBJ1-5; 9 nucleotides match TRBD1. With 3 bases clipped from V and 6 bases from J, the junction kept 16 bases outside the gene matches. This CDR3 is built from 18 residues. The germline V gene encodes CDR1 SGHDT and CDR2 YYEEEE.

The chain recombines TRBV30 with TRBJ2-1, with a weak D call TRBD2 (5 bases). This CDR3 contains 14 residues. The V and J ends lost 3 bases and 0 bases respectively, with 9 bases between them. Germline CDR1 and CDR2: GTSNPN and SVGIG (reference sequence). For the CDR3, the DNA is TGTGCCTGGAGATCACGGGGCTCCTACAATGAGCAGTTCTTC. Its translation: CAWRSRGSYNEQFF. The whole variable domain, filled in from reference TRBV30 and TRBJ2-1, reads SQTIHQWPATLVQPVGSPLSLECTVEGTSNPNLYWYRQAAGRGLQLLFYSVGIGQISSEVPQNLSASRPQDRQFILSSKKLLLSDSGFYLCAWRSRGSYNEQFFGPGTRLTVL.

This clone was seen a few times. The V gene is TRBV7-3, the J gene TRBJ1-6; possibly TRBD1 for D (5 bases). CDR1 and CDR2 (germline): SGHTA, FQGTGA. Trimming removed 1 base from V and 7 bases from J, with 11 bases in between. CDR3 length: 15 amino acids. CDR3 residues: CASSLNGGWNSPLHF. CDR3 bases: TGTGCCAGCAGCTTAAACGGGGGTTGGAATTCACCCCTCCACTTT.

V usage is TRBV3-1 (or the pseudogene TRBV3-2) and J usage is TRBJ1-4; 9 positions match TRBD1. The CDR3 is 14 residues long. CDR1 LGHDT and CDR2 YNNKEL come from the germline V gene (reference sequence). V dropped 5 bases and J dropped 10; count of bases not matched to a gene: 8. CDR3 loop: CASSGRDRDVKLFF. The DNA for the CDR3 is TGTGCCAGCAGCGGTCGGGACAGGGACGTAAAACTGTTTTTT.

The J gene is TRBJ2-3, the V gene TRBV10-3; tentatively, D is TRBD2 (7 bases). The ends were cut back, 5 bases at V and 1 base at J, with 10 bases in the middle. The CDR3 runs 14 residues. The germline CDR1 and CDR2 sequences are ENHRY and SYGVKD. The CDR3 region is CAISTGRGTDTQYF. The CDR3 DNA is TGTGCCATCAGTACAGGGAGGGGCACAGATACGCAGTATTTT.

J is TRBJ2-5 and V is TRBV19; 12 nucleotides align to TRBD2. With V trimmed by 1 base and J by 9 bases, 9 bases remained unmatched. The length of the CDR3 is 16 residues. Germline V CDR1 and CDR2: LNHDA, SQIVND (reference sequence). The CDR3 sequence is CASSIAASGRAAAQYF. The CDR3 nucleotides read TGTGCCAGTAGTATAGCGGCTAGCGGGAGGGCAGCGGCCCAGTACTTC. The whole variable domain, filled in from reference TRBV19 and TRBJ2-5, reads DGGITQSPKYLFRKEGQNVTLSCEQNLNHDAMYWYRQDPGQGLRLIYYSQIVNDFQKGDIAEGYSVSREKKESFPLTVTSAQKNPTAFYLCASSIAASGRAAAQYFGPGTRLLVL.

This clone came up once. The chain couples TRBV5-1 to TRBJ1-3; 8 nucleotides match TRBD1. Looked up from germline, CDR1 is SGHRS and CDR2 is YFSETQ. The CDR3 runs 15 residues. Trimming took 4 bases from V and 0 from J; bases not matched to a gene: 3. CDR3 sequence (DNA): TGCGCCAGCAGCCAAACAGGGGGCTCTGGAAACACCATATATTTT. Protein sequence: CASSQTGGSGNTIYF.